This T cell receptor (beta chain) was recorded in a study of T cells in Graves' hyperthyroidism and ophthalmopathy. This clonotype occurred many times. CDR1 is SGHRS and CDR2 is YFSETQ in the germline V gene. V gave up 4 bases and J gave up 4 bases; unmatched junction bases: 5. This CDR3 contains 14 residues. Regions amplified from RNA transcripts were the TCR beta CDR3 regions. With the HTBI primer set, the TCR CDR3 went through a first round of RT-PCR. Using its own MiXCR run on the multiplex PCR reads, TCRdb lists one record per CDR3 protein. The sample lists 200,000 or so distinct CDR3 sequences; 17% were seen once.

Sample: blood. This TCR was sampled from a woman in her forties or fifties with Graves' hyperthyroidism. The chain employs TRBV5-1 and TRBJ2-7; 10 bases fit TRBD2. As DNA, the CDR3 is TGCGCCAGCAGCGGCCTAGCGGGAGTGTACGAGCAGTACTTC. It codes for CASSGLAGVYEQYF.